The clone carrying this T cell receptor (beta chain) occurred a few times. The antigen is unknown. These data belong to a study of T-cell memory formation after mild COVID-19. About the study: TCR clustering was largely donor specific.

Findings and caveats of the study: Pre-infection memory already had some responding clones, implying cross-reactive memory joined.

After 5'RACE with constant-segment primers, TCR alpha and TCR beta cDNA libraries carrying sample barcodes and UMIs were obtained. TCRdb reanalysed the 5' RACE reads using MiXCR and keeps one entry per CDR3 protein. The sample has about 130,000 distinct CDR3 sequences; around a sixth are singletons. V was cut by 2 bases and J by 1 base, with 11 bases left in between. This CDR3 has 15 residues. The germline CDR1 and CDR2 sequences are SGHTA and FQGTGA. This chain connects TRBV7-3 to TRBJ1-1; perhaps TRBD1 as D (5 bases). Sequences were obtained from PBMCs or a T cell subset sorted from them (not recorded which). The clonotype originates from an adult woman who had mild COVID-19 (a few samples of this study predate the infection). Cell type and time point are not known. The chain's CDR3 is CASSLQGGGNTEAFF. The CDR3 nucleotides are TGTGCCAGCAGCTTACAGGGAGGAGGGAACACTGAAGCTTTCTTT.